These 30 T cell receptor beta chains were all obtained from the same sample, sequenced in a study of blood T cell repertoires in COVID-19. Some clones are missing from TCRdb's copy, which holds only in-frame ones; the method was immunoSEQ multiplex PCR. The sample lists more than 50,000 clones; roughly 68% were seen once. Sequencing used peripheral blood. All receptors come from an elderly woman with acute or convalescent COVID-19.

This clone was counted a few times. This rearrangement joins TRBV15 to TRBJ1-5, with 7 bases fitting TRBD1. Germline CDR1 reads LNHNV; CDR2 reads YYDKDF (reference sequence). Trimming cost V 1 base and J 8 bases; bases outside gene matches: 8. The length of the CDR3 is 15 residues. The CDR3: CATSRAKQGKEPQHF. The CDR3, as DNA: TGTGCCACCAGCAGAGCTAAACAGGGGAAGGAGCCCCAGCATTTT.

The rearrangement uses TRBV7-2 and TRBJ2-4, with TRBD1 matching 8 bases. The CDR3 extends over 15 amino acids. Per the germline V gene, CDR1 is SGHTA and CDR2 is FQGNSA. V lost 0 bases and J lost 8; bases outside the gene matches: 6. The CDR3 is CASSLAPGTGYIQYF. The CDR3 coding sequence is TGTGCCAGCAGCTTAGCCCCCGGGACAGGATACATTCAGTACTTC.

This chain connects TRBV4-3 to TRBJ1-2; no definite D call. The CDR3 is made up of 14 amino acids. Between the trimmed V and J ends, which lost 1 base and 7 bases, there was a span of 13 bases. In germline, CDR1 is LGHNA, CDR2 YSLEER. Here the CDR3 DNA reads TGCGCCAGCAGCCAAGGAGCAAGGGAGCTTGGCTACACCTTC. It yields the protein CASSQGARELGYTF.

The chain carries TRBV18 and TRBJ2-1; TRBD2 might be the D (6 bases). Germline values: CDR1 KGHSH, CDR2 LQKENI. V lost 3 bases, J lost 7 bases, and 13 bases lay in between. This CDR3 spans 14 amino acids. The CDR3 DNA sequence: TGTGCCAGCTCACCCTTTTCTGGACTAAATGAGCAGTTCTTC. Translating gives CASSPFSGLNEQFF. The whole variable domain, filled in from reference TRBV18 and TRBJ2-1, reads NAGVMQNPRHLVRRRGQEARLRCSPMKGHSHVYWYRQLPEEGLKFMVYLQKENIIDESGMPKERFSAEFPKEGPSILRIQQVVRGDSAAYFCASSPFSGLNEQFFGPGTRLTVL.

This chain connects TRBV6-5 to TRBJ2-7; 13 bases fit TRBD2. The CDR3 has 15 amino acids. J gave up 2 bases and V 7 bases, and 5 bases lay outside the gene matches. CDR1 and CDR2 (germline): MNHEY, SVGAGI. The CDR3 protein is CASKTSGRAPYEQYF. CDR3 sequence (DNA): TGTGCCAGCAAAACTAGCGGGAGGGCCCCCTACGAGCAGTACTTC.

The CDR3: CASRESQALYNSPLHF. The CDR3, as DNA: TGCGCCAGCAGAGAGAGTCAGGCGCTCTATAATTCACCCCTCCACTTT. J is TRBJ1-6 and V is TRBV5-1; D not resolved. Germline lookup yields CDR1 SGHRS and CDR2 YFSETQ. The CDR3 covers 16 residues. V was clipped by 5 bases and J by 3 bases, with 15 bases between them. The full variable domain, in which reference TRBV5-1 and TRBJ1-6 provide the parts outside the CDR3, is KAGVTQTPRYLIKTRGQQVTLSCSPISGHRSVSWYQQTPGQGLQFLFEYFSETQRNKGNFPGRFSGRQFSNSRSEMNVSTLELGDSALYLCASRESQALYNSPLHFGNGTRLTVT.

This clone was detected only a few times. This rearrangement joins TRBV2 to TRBJ1-5; 7 bases agree with TRBD1. The CDR3 totals 16 residues. V lost 5 bases to trimming and J lost 5 bases; unmatched junction nucleotides: 12. Per the germline V gene, CDR1 is SNHLY and CDR2 is FYNNEI. CDR3 sequence: CASSQQGSASDQPQHF. CDR3 DNA sequence: TGTGCCAGCAGTCAACAGGGGTCGGCGTCGGATCAGCCCCAGCATTTT.

V is TRBV19 and J is TRBJ2-1, with 8 nucleotides matching TRBD1. The length of the CDR3 is 15 residues. V lost 6 bases to trimming and J lost 8 bases; unmatched junction nucleotides: 12. Germline V gene lookup returns CDR1 LNHDA and CDR2 SQIVND (reference sequence). CDR3 region: CASSVGTGSPDEQFF. The CDR3, as DNA: TGTGCCAGTAGCGTGGGGACAGGATCCCCCGATGAGCAGTTCTTC.

This clone was seen many times. This chain links TRBV14 with TRBJ2-7; the match to TRBD2 covers 14 bases. This CDR3 spans 19 amino acids. The V and J ends lost 4 bases and 2 bases, in that order; junction bases with no gene match: 13. From germline, CDR1 is SGHDN and CDR2 FVKESK. In nucleotides, the CDR3 is TGTGCCAGCAGCCGGATCCCGGGACTAGCGGGAGAGCAACCCTACGAGCAGTACTTC. Translation gives CASSRIPGLAGEQPYEQYF.

The CDR3 DNA sequence: TGTGCCAGCAGCTCCCCCAGGGTCAGCACAGATACGCAGTATTTT. Translation gives CASSSPRVSTDTQYF. The chain combines TRBV11-2 with TRBJ2-3, with a tentative D call TRBD1 (5 bases). The CDR3 length is 15 residues. V lost 4 bases to trimming and J lost 0 bases, with 11 bases between them. From germline, CDR1 is SGHAT and CDR2 FQNNGV.

This clone showed up just once. The rearrangement links TRBV7-2 to TRBJ2-7; D is perhaps TRBD1 (5 bases). Trimming took 5 bases from V and 0 from J, leaving 14 bases between them. Germline CDR1 reads SGHTA; CDR2 reads FQGNSA. The CDR3 sequence is 15 residues long. The CDR3 DNA follows: TGTGCCAGCAGCCAGAGACAGCCGACCTCCTACGAGCAGTACTTC. Its protein is CASSQRQPTSYEQYF.

V is TRBV12-3 or TRBV12-4 and J is TRBJ1-2; 7 bases line up with TRBD1. The CDR3 totals 13 residues. V lost 10 bases and J lost 6; bases outside the gene matches: 11. In DNA, the CDR3 is TGTGCCACCCGAAGGGCAGGGGGAGATGGCTACACCTTC. It translates to CATRRAGGDGYTF.

This rearrangement joins TRBV2 to TRBJ2-3; D is unclear. The CDR3 runs to 11 residues. Germline loops: CDR1 SNHLY, CDR2 FYNNEI. V shed 6 bases and J shed 5 bases, with 6 bases lying between them. The CDR3 region is CASRQVDTQYF. The CDR3 DNA follows: TGTGCCAGCAGACAAGTAGATACGCAGTATTTT.

The chain links TRBV6-1 to TRBJ1-1, with D tentatively TRBD1 (5 bases). The CDR3 totals 13 residues. Germline-derived CDR1 and CDR2 are MNHNS and SASEGT. With 3 bases removed from V and 4 bases from J, the gap between germline ends came to 9 bases. The CDR3 DNA is TGTGCCAGCAGTGATGGGAGGGGCACTGAAGCTTTCTTT. Its protein is CASSDGRGTEAFF.

V and J are TRBV24-1 and TRBJ1-5, with D perhaps matching TRBD1 (5 bases). Germline V gene lookup returns CDR1 KGHDR and CDR2 SFDVKD. Trimming left V 4 bases short and J 3 bases short, with 15 bases between. The CDR3 has 16 amino acids. The CDR3: CATSEGGGIANQPQHF. DNA of the CDR3: TGTGCCACCAGTGAGGGGGGAGGGATTGCCAATCAGCCCCAGCATTTT.

The chain employs TRBV7-2 and TRBJ2-1; 7 bases align to TRBD2. J gave up 6 bases and V 1 base, and 3 bases lay outside the gene matches. The CDR3 contains 14 residues. Germline CDR1 is SGHTA and CDR2 is FQGNSA. The CDR3 here is CASSLGRTSNEQFF. In nucleotides, the CDR3 is TGTGCCAGCAGCTTAGGACGGACTAGCAATGAGCAGTTCTTC.

The J gene is TRBJ2-3, the V gene TRBV7-2; possible D gene TRBD2, 6 bases. This CDR3 spans 16 amino acids. Trimming took 5 bases from V and 0 from J, leaving 15 bases between them. Germline V gives CDR1 SGHTA, CDR2 FQGNSA. CDR3 region: CASSHRRAASTDTQYF. The CDR3 DNA reads TGTGCCAGCAGCCACAGGAGGGCGGCTAGCACAGATACGCAGTATTTT.

This sequence joins TRBV2 and TRBJ2-1; no firm D call. Trimming shortened V by 3 bases and J by 8 bases, and 8 bases separated the two germline ends. CDR3 length: 12 amino acids. Germline loops: CDR1 SNHLY, CDR2 FYNNEI. CDR3 residues: CASSDPPDEQFF. DNA for the CDR3: TGTGCCAGCAGTGACCCCCCCGATGAGCAGTTCTTC.

The V gene is TRBV19, the J gene TRBJ2-7; TRBD2 matches 8 bases. This CDR3 spans 17 amino acids. Germline assignment: CDR1 LNHDA and CDR2 SQIVND (reference sequence). V shed 7 bases and J 7 bases; nucleotides not matched to a gene: 21. CDR3 residues: CASKEGPGGGLGREQYF. CDR3 bases: TGTGCCAGTAAGGAGGGGCCAGGAGGGGGACTAGGTCGGGAGCAGTACTTC. The variable domain in full, completed from reference TRBV19 and TRBJ2-7, reads DGGITQSPKYLFRKEGQNVTLSCEQNLNHDAMYWYRQDPGQGLRLIYYSQIVNDFQKGDIAEGYSVSREKKESFPLTVTSAQKNPTAFYLCASKEGPGGGLGREQYFGPGTRLTVT.

The J gene is TRBJ2-5, the V gene TRBV4-1; 9 bases fit TRBD2. This CDR3 has 16 amino acids. J gave up 3 bases and V 2 bases, and 7 bases lay outside the gene matches. Looked up from germline, CDR1 is MGHRA and CDR2 is YSYEKL. CDR3 in amino acids: CASSQPPTSGKETQYF. CDR3 coding DNA: TGCGCCAGCAGCCAACCCCCGACTAGCGGAAAAGAGACCCAGTACTTC.

V gene TRBV28 combines with J gene TRBJ1-5, with D possibly TRBD1 on 5 matching bases. Trimming took off 3 bases at V and 1 base at J, with 10 bases between the two ends. Germline V lookup: CDR1 MDHEN, CDR2 SYDVKM. The CDR3 sequence is 15 residues long. CDR3 DNA: TGTGCCAGCAGTTTTTGGAGGGGAAGCAATCAGCCCCAGCATTTT. Protein sequence: CASSFWRGSNQPQHF. Drawing the rest from reference TRBV28 and TRBJ1-5, the complete variable domain is DVKVTQSSRYLVKRTGEKVFLECVQDMDHENMFWYRQDPGLGLRLIYFSYDVKMKEKGDIPEGYSVSREKKERFSLILESASTNQTSMYLCASSFWRGSNQPQHFGDGTRLSIL.

The chain joins TRBV7-6 to TRBJ2-2; 7 positions agree with TRBD2. The junction had 13 bases not matched to a gene; V was cut back by 3 bases and J by 3 bases. This CDR3 region has 18 residues. The germline V gene encodes CDR1 SGHVS and CDR2 FNYEAQ. CDR3 in amino acids: CASSLASGPRRDTGELFF. The DNA of the CDR3 is TGTGCCAGCAGCTTGGCTAGCGGCCCACGTCGGGACACCGGGGAGCTGTTTTTT.

This clone is medium-sized (0.01 to 0.1%). The rearrangement links TRBV9 to TRBJ2-5; TRBD2 matches 16 bases. Germline values: CDR1 SGDLS, CDR2 YYNGEE. This CDR3 is 17 amino acids long. V lost 3 bases and J lost 5; bases outside the gene matches: 7. The CDR3 is CASSGGLAGGEEETQYF. The CDR3 coding sequence is TGTGCCAGCAGCGGGGGACTAGCGGGAGGGGAGGAGGAGACCCAGTACTTC.

J is TRBJ2-3 and V is TRBV28, with 7 bases matching TRBD1. Germline-derived CDR1 and CDR2 are MDHEN and SYDVKM. The CDR3 loop spans 15 amino acids. V was clipped by 8 bases and J by 2 bases; unmatched bases: 10. The chain's CDR3 is CASFTGDKLTDTQYF. Here the CDR3 DNA reads TGTGCCAGCTTTACAGGGGATAAACTCACAGATACGCAGTATTTT.

J is TRBJ2-1 and V is TRBV27, with TRBD2 matching 9 bases. The V and J ends lost 5 bases and 3 bases, in that order; junction bases with no gene match: 8. CDR3 length equals 16 residues. The germline V gene has CDR1 MNHEY and CDR2 SMNVEV (reference sequence). CDR3 protein: CASSAGTSPNYNEQFF. Here the CDR3 DNA reads TGTGCCAGCAGTGCCGGGACTAGCCCTAACTACAATGAGCAGTTCTTC.

The table lists this clone with a few counts. V is TRBV2 and J is TRBJ2-1, with D perhaps TRBD2 (6 bases). This CDR3 is built from 12 residues. Per the germline V gene, CDR1 is SNHLY and CDR2 is FYNNEI. V was shortened by 7 bases and J by 10 bases, with 14 bases between the two germline ends. The CDR3 nucleotides read TGTGCCAGCATCAGGACTACTCCCGAGCAGTTCTTC. This codes for CASIRTTPEQFF.

This chain joins TRBV6-5 and TRBJ2-4; D is perhaps TRBD1 (6 bases). The CDR3 is 15 amino acids. Germline CDR1 and CDR2: MNHEY and SVGAGI. Trimming removed 2 bases at V and 7 bases at J, with 15 bases between. The DNA for the CDR3 is TGTGCCAGCAGTTACGGGGGCCCTCAGGGGAACATTCAGTACTTC. The encoded protein is CASSYGGPQGNIQYF.

This chain links TRBV6-2 or TRBV6-3 with TRBJ2-7; 7 nucleotides line up with TRBD1. CDR3 size: 12 residues. CDR1 and CDR2 (germline): MNHEY, SVGEGT. V was pared by 5 bases and J by 9 bases, with 7 bases of the junction left unmatched. DNA for the CDR3: TGTGCCAGCAGTCCCTGGGACAGACGGCAGTACTTC. It codes for CASSPWDRRQYF.

This chain connects TRBV4-3 to TRBJ2-6; D unclear. Trimming took 0 bases from V and 4 from J, leaving 10 bases between them. CDR1 and CDR2 (germline): LGHNA, YSLEER. The CDR3 is 16 amino acids. The CDR3 region is CASSQDIARGANVLTF. CDR3 nucleotide sequence: TGCGCCAGCAGCCAAGATATTGCGAGAGGGGCCAACGTCCTGACTTTC.

The chain carries TRBV6-5 and TRBJ2-6; no definite D call. V was trimmed by 8 bases and J by 1 base, leaving 6 bases between them. This CDR3 contains 13 residues. Germline V gene sequence: CDR1 MNHEY, CDR2 SVGAGI. DNA for the CDR3: TGTGCCAGCGGCAGGTCTGGGGCCAACGTCCTGACTTTC. It encodes CASGRSGANVLTF.